A single sample gave rise to the 8 T cell receptor beta chains below, sequenced in a study of blood T cell repertoires in COVID-19. Produced via immunoSEQ multiplex PCR; TCRdb's table is partial and in-frame only. The profile covers over 200,000 clones, with roughly 87% appearing a single time and 10% to 14% taken by the ten largest. Sequences were obtained from PBMCs or T cells enriched from blood (not recorded which). These receptors originate from a man aged 25 to 40 who had recovered from COVID-19.

The CDR3 loop reads CASSQDQNTVRYGYTF. CDR3 DNA: TGCGCCAGCAGCCAAGACCAGAATACCGTGAGGTATGGCTACACCTTC. The chain uses TRBV4-3 and TRBJ1-2, with D unresolved. CDR1 and CDR2 from the germline V gene are LGHNA and YSLEER. The ends were cut back, 0 bases at V and 5 bases at J, with 16 bases in the middle. The CDR3 is 16 amino acids.

The V call is TRBV7-2, the J call TRBJ2-3; D might be TRBD1 (6 bases). The CDR3 length is 14 residues. Per germline, CDR1 SGHTA and CDR2 FQGNSA. Trimming left V 5 bases short and J 2 bases short, with 11 bases between. CDR3 nucleotides: TGTGCCAGCAGCCCCGGACAGTCCACAGATACGCAGTATTTT. It encodes CASSPGQSTDTQYF.

About this clone: The sample contains more than one DNA sequence encoding this CDR3. This rearrangement joins TRBV30 to TRBJ1-2; no clear D. V shed 4 bases and J shed 0 bases, with 3 bases lying between them. Germline V CDR1 and CDR2: GTSNPN, SVGIG (reference sequence). This CDR3 has 11 amino acids. CDR3 residues: CAWTANYGYTF. The CDR3 nucleotides are TGTGCCTGGACGGCTAACTATGGCTACACCTTC.

This chain joins TRBV7-2 and TRBJ2-5; D is unresolved. Germline CDR1 reads SGHTA; CDR2 reads FQGNSA. V shed 5 bases and J shed 5 bases, with 9 bases lying between them. The CDR3 totals 12 residues. DNA of the CDR3: TGTGCCAGCAGCCAGATGCGGGAGACCCAGTACTTC. This translates into CASSQMRETQYF.

The chain uses TRBV12-2 and TRBJ1-4; no DNA check was done on the table's D call, TRBD1. TRBV12-2 is marked as a pseudogene. This CDR3 region has 17 residues. CDR3 sequence reads: CASRPSRSRGLFEKLFF. The DNA for the CDR3 is TGTGCAAGTCGCCCCAGCCGGTCCAGGGGGCTATTCGAAAAACTGTTTTTT.

A note on this clone: Since the CDR3 does not end with the conserved phenylalanine or tryptophan, this likely comes from a read error. No DNA is shown, since the ends of the CDR3 on it are uncertain; the CDR3 is the one TCRdb lists. The V and J genes are TRBV19 and TRBJ2-7; the table's D call of TRBD2 was not tested on the DNA. Looked up from germline, CDR1 is LNHDA and CDR2 is SQIVND (reference sequence). The CDR3 spans 10 amino acids, including both terminal residues. The CDR3 protein is CASSIDHVLL.

The chain has TRBV7-2 and TRBJ1-6; no clear D. V was clipped by 0 bases and J by 7 bases, with 10 bases between them. The CDR3 length is 15 residues. Germline CDR1 and CDR2: SGHTA and FQGNSA. CDR3 amino acids: CASSLAAGWNSPLHF. In DNA form, the CDR3 reads TGTGCCAGCAGCTTAGCGGCCGGGTGGAATTCACCCCTCCACTTT.

Here the CDR3 DNA reads TGTGCCAGCAGCTTAGTCCGGTTTCCGACAGGGGAATTCTACGAGCAGTACTTC. Translation: CASSLVRFPTGEFYEQYF. V is TRBV7-9 and J is TRBJ2-7, with 8 nucleotides matching TRBD1. V lost 1 base, J lost 3 bases, and 14 bases stayed unmatched. CDR1 is SEHNR and CDR2 is FQNEAQ in the germline V gene (reference sequence). The CDR3 spans 18 residues.